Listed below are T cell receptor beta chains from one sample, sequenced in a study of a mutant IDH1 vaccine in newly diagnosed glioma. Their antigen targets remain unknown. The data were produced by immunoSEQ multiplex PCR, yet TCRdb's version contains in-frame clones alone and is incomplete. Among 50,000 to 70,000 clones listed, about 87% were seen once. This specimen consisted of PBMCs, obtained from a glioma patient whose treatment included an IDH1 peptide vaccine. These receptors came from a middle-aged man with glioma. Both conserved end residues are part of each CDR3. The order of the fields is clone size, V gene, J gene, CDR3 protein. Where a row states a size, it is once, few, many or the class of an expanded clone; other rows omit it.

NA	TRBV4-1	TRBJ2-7	CASSQEFPSFYEQYF
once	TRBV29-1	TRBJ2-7	CSVGLAGDWSREQYF
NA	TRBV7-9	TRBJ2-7	CASSLEDRSKPYEQYF
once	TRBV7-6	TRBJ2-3	CASSLSATSPHGPTDTQYF
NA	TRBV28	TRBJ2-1	CASSLSYNEQFF
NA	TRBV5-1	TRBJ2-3	CASSLVAGGPITDTQYF
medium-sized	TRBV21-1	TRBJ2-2	CASSKARIHSNTGELFF
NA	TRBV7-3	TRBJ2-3	CASSPMSSGTSVDTQYF
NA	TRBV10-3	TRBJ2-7	CAISDDQIVPPGYEQYF
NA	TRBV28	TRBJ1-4	CASSVGVVREKLFF
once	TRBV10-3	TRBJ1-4	CAISESPPTNEKLFF
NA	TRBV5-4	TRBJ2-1	CASSPTSESGEQFF
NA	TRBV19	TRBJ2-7	CASSGTPGYEQYF
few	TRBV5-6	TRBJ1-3	CASSLPGGNGNTIYF
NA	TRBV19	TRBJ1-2	CASSILTGNYGYTF
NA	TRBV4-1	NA	CASSPQTGDYEQYF
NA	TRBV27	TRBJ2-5	CASSLLTGAHSGVETQYF
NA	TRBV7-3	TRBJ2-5	CASSQGTTGAQYF
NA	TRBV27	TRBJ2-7	CASSLTGAGVPHEQYF
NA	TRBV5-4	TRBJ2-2	CASSPTGFLAGGLSGELFF
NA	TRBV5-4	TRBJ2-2	CASSFGSGELFF
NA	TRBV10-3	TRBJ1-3	CAIRDRSGNTIYF
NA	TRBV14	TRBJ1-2	CASSSQRGNYGYTF
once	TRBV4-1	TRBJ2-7	CASSQGKGRGNYEQYF